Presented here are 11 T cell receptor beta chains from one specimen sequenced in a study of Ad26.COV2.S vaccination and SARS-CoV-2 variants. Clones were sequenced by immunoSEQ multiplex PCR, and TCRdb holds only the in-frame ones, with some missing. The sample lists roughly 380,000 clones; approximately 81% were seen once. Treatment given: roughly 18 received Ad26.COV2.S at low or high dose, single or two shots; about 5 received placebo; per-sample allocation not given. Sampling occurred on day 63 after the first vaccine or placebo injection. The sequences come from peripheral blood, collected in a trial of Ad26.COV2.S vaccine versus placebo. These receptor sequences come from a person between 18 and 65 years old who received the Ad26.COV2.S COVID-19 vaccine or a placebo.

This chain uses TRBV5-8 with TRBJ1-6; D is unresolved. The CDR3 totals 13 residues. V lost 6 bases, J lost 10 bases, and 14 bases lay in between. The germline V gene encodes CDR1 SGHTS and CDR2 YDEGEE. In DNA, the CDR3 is TGTGCCAGCAACCCACGGGAGGAGTCACCCCTCCACTTT. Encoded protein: CASNPREESPLHF.

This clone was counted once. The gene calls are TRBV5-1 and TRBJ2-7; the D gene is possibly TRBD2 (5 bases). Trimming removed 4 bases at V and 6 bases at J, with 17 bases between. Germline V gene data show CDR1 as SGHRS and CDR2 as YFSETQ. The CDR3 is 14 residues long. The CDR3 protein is CASSTTSTTFEQYF. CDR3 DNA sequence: TGCGCCAGCAGCACCACATCGACTACCTTCGAGCAGTACTTC.

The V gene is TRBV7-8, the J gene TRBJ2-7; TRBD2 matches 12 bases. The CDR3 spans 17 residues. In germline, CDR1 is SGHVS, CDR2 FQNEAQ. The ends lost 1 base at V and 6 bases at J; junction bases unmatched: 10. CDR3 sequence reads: CASSLDPWLAGGSEQYF. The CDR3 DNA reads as TGTGCCAGCAGCTTAGATCCATGGCTAGCGGGGGGGAGCGAGCAGTACTTC.

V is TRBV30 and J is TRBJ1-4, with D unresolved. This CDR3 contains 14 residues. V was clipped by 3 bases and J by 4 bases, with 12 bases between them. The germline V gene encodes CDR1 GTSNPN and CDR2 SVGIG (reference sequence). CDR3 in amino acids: CAWSVRRFNEKLFF. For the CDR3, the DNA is TGTGCCTGGAGCGTCCGCCGTTTTAATGAAAAACTGTTTTTT.

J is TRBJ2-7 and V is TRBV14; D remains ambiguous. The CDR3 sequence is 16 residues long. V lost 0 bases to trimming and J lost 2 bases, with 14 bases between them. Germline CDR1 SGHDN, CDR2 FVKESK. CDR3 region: CASSQDVYPETYEQYF. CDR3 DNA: TGTGCCAGCAGCCAAGATGTGTACCCAGAAACCTACGAGCAGTACTTC.

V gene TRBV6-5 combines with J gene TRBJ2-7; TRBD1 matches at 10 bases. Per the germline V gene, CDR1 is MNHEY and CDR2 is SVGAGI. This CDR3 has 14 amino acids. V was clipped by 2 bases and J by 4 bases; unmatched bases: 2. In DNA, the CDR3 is TGTGCCAGCAGTTACCGGGACAGGGGTTACGAGCAGTACTTC. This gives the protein CASSYRDRGYEQYF.

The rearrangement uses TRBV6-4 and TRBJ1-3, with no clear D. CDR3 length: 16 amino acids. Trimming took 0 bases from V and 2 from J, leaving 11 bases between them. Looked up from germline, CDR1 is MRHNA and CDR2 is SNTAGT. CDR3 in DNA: TGTGCCAGCAGTGACTCGAGCAGGTCTGCTGGAAACACCATATATTTT. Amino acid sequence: CASSDSSRSAGNTIYF.

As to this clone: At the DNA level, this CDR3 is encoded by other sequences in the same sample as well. CDR3 DNA sequence: TGTGCCAGCAGCGTTAGGACAAACACCGGGGAGCTGTTTTTT. Translating it yields CASSVRTNTGELFF. The rearrangement uses TRBV9 and TRBJ2-2; D might be TRBD1 (5 bases). Trimming pared 2 bases from V and 2 bases from J, leaving 7 bases between. The germline gives CDR1 SGDLS, CDR2 YYNGEE. The CDR3 consists of 14 residues.

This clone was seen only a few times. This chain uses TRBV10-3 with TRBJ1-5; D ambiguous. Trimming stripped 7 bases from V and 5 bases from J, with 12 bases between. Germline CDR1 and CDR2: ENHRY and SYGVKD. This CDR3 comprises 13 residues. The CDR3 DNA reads TGTGCCATCAATACAGAGGCCCATCAGCCCCAGCATTTT. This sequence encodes CAINTEAHQPQHF.

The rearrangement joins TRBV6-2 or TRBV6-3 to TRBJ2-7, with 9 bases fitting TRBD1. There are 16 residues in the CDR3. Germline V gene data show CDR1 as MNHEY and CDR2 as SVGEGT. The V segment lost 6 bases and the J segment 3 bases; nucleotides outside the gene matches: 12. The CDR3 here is CASSPRPGQGLYEQYF. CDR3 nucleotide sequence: TGTGCCAGCAGCCCGCGACCGGGACAGGGTCTCTACGAGCAGTACTTC.

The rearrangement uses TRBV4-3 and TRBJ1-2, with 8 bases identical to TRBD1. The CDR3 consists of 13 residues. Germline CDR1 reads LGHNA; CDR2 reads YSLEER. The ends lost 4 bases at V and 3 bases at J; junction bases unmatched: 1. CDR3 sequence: CASSLDRDYGYTF. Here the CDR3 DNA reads TGCGCCAGCAGCCTGGACAGGGACTATGGCTACACCTTC.